The 22 T cell receptor beta chains reported below all come from one sample, sequenced in a study of blood T cell repertoires in COVID-19 (dated by TCRdb to 2018 to 2021). Library preparation used the immunoSEQ multiplex PCR assay. TCRdb retrieved this table from immuneACCESS and kept in-frame rearrangements only. Not all clones are present; in checked studies, unresolved V genes account for under half, and no reason is known for the remainder. Across this sample there are approximately 99,000 clones, with roughly 70% seen only once. Jointly, the top ten make up 1.8% of the sample. The sequenced material came from peripheral blood. These receptors all come from a woman between 40 and 55 years old with acute or convalescent COVID-19.

The chain employs TRBV2 and TRBJ1-6; 9 bases map to TRBD1. Germline V gives CDR1 SNHLY, CDR2 FYNNEI. CDR3 length: 13 amino acids. The trim removed 9 bases at V and 10 bases at J, leaving 7 bases unmatched. The CDR3 nucleotides are TGTGCCAGTAGGACAGGGGTCGAATCACCCCTCCACTTT. Residues: CASRTGVESPLHF.

This chain uses TRBV3-1 (or the pseudogene TRBV3-2) with TRBJ2-2; D gene uncertain. V was clipped by 3 bases and J by 3 bases, with 8 bases between them. CDR3 length: 14 residues. Germline-derived CDR1 and CDR2 are LGHDT and YNNKEL (reference sequence). CDR3 DNA sequence: TGTGCCAGCAGCCAGGGCCTGGACACCGGGGAGCTGTTTTTT. It translates to CASSQGLDTGELFF.

This clone was counted ten times or more. The chain couples TRBV5-1 to TRBJ1-1, with 8 nucleotides matching TRBD1. CDR1 and CDR2 from the germline V gene are SGHRS and YFSETQ. This CDR3 is 14 amino acids long. The V and J ends lost 4 bases and 1 base, in that order; junction bases with no gene match: 3. CDR3 residues: CASSRTGWNTEAFF. In nucleotides, the CDR3 is TGCGCCAGCAGCAGGACAGGGTGGAACACTGAAGCTTTCTTT. Based on the CDR3 plus reference TRBV5-1 and TRBJ1-1, the full variable domain is KAGVTQTPRYLIKTRGQQVTLSCSPISGHRSVSWYQQTPGQGLQFLFEYFSETQRNKGNFPGRFSGRQFSNSRSEMNVSTLELGDSALYLCASSRTGWNTEAFFGQGTRLTVV.

The CDR3 DNA is TGTGCCAGCAACCTGGGGGGGAGCTACACCGGGGAGCTGTTTTTT. It encodes CASNLGGSYTGELFF. The chain has TRBV5-5 and TRBJ2-2; 7 bases fit TRBD2. CDR1 is SGHKS, CDR2 YYEKEE, per germline (reference sequence). Trimming removed 6 bases from V and 3 bases from J; junction bases left unmatched: 8. The CDR3 extends over 15 amino acids.

The J gene is TRBJ2-7, the V gene TRBV5-8; no reliable D call. The CDR3 is made up of 11 amino acids. Trimming cost V 7 bases and J 3 bases, with 8 bases left between them. Germline values: CDR1 SGHTS, CDR2 YDEGEE. The CDR3 DNA sequence: TGTGCCAGCCGTATATACTACGAGCAGTACTTC. Its translation: CASRIYYEQYF.

V usage is TRBV28 and J usage is TRBJ2-7; D gene uncertain. With 2 bases removed from V and 2 bases from J, the gap between germline ends came to 10 bases. Germline-derived CDR1 and CDR2 are MDHEN and SYDVKM. The CDR3 loop spans 14 amino acids. As DNA, the CDR3 is TGTGCCAGCAGTTTACCCGACGGAGCCTACGAGCAGTACTTC. It encodes CASSLPDGAYEQYF.

This chain joins TRBV10-2 and TRBJ1-2; D possibly corresponds to TRBD1 (6 bases). The germline V gene has CDR1 WSHSY and CDR2 SAAADI. The CDR3 loop spans 14 amino acids. Trimming took off 2 bases at V and 4 bases at J, with 11 bases between the two ends. In DNA form, the CDR3 reads TGCGCCAGCAGTGAGCAGGGGCAGGGCTATGGCTACACCTTC. Protein sequence: CASSEQGQGYGYTF.

The V gene is TRBV3-1 (or the pseudogene TRBV3-2), the J gene TRBJ1-1, with 8 bases identical to TRBD1. The germline CDR1 and CDR2 sequences are LGHDT and YNNKEL (reference sequence). The CDR3 has 14 residues. The junction had 3 bases not matched to a gene; V was cut back by 3 bases and J by 3 bases. CDR3 sequence (DNA): TGTGCCAGCAGCCACGCACAGGGGGACACTGAAGCTTTCTTT. Translating gives CASSHAQGDTEAFF.

This clone was counted at least ten times. The V call is TRBV5-5, the J call TRBJ1-1, with TRBD1 matching over 9 bases. The CDR3 consists of 17 residues. J was trimmed by 6 bases and V by 0 bases; bases with no gene match: 12. The germline CDR1 and CDR2 sequences are SGHKS and YYEKEE (reference sequence). CDR3 sequence: CASSLVGTGSVLPEAFF. Written as DNA, the CDR3 is TGTGCCAGCAGCTTGGTGGGGACAGGGTCAGTCTTGCCTGAAGCTTTCTTT. Together with reference TRBV5-5 and TRBJ1-1, the CDR3 gives the full variable domain: DAGVTQSPTHLIKTRGQQVTLRCSPISGHKSVSWYQQVLGQGPQFIFQYYEKEERGRGNFPDRFSARQFPNYSSELNVNALLLGDSALYLCASSLVGTGSVLPEAFFGQGTRLTVV.

CDR3 bases: TGTGCCAGCAGCCAAGTACCCCCGGGACAGGGGAAACAGCCCCAGCATTTT. Translated, it gives CASSQVPPGQGKQPQHF. V gene TRBV3-1 (or the pseudogene TRBV3-2) combines with J gene TRBJ1-5; 10 positions agree with TRBD1. CDR3 length: 17 amino acids. The junction had 10 bases not matched to a gene; V was cut back by 1 base and J by 7 bases. Germline V gene lookup returns CDR1 LGHDT and CDR2 YNNKEL (reference sequence).

The chain couples TRBV30 to TRBJ1-5, with D maybe TRBD1 (6 bases). Germline V gene data show CDR1 as GTSNPN and CDR2 as SVGIG (reference sequence). V lost 2 bases, J lost 5 bases, and 13 bases lay in between. This CDR3 has 14 amino acids. In DNA, the CDR3 is TGTGCCTGGAGTACAGGGTCGGGTTATCAGCCCCAGCATTTT. Protein: CAWSTGSGYQPQHF. The whole variable domain, filled in from reference TRBV30 and TRBJ1-5, reads SQTIHQWPATLVQPVGSPLSLECTVEGTSNPNLYWYRQAAGRGLQLLFYSVGIGQISSEVPQNLSASRPQDRQFILSSKKLLLSDSGFYLCAWSTGSGYQPQHFGDGTRLSIL.

This clone was seen more than once but under ten times. This chain links TRBV5-4 with TRBJ2-5; 9 bases are a match to TRBD2. J was trimmed by 1 base and V by 4 bases; bases with no gene match: 5. Germline V gene sequence: CDR1 SGHNT, CDR2 YYREEE (reference sequence). The CDR3 is 15 residues long. In nucleotides, the CDR3 is TGTGCCAGCAGCCCCCCAGCGGGGGGCCAAGAGACCCAGTACTTC. Protein product: CASSPPAGGQETQYF.

This clone was recorded many times. This sequence joins TRBV5-6 and TRBJ2-7; D call uncertain. V shed 4 bases and J shed 2 bases, with 19 bases lying between them. Germline assignment: CDR1 SGHDT and CDR2 YYEEEE. CDR3 length equals 16 residues. The CDR3 sequence: CASSPKPGALTYEQYF. The DNA for the CDR3 is TGTGCCAGCAGCCCAAAGCCCGGAGCCCTAACCTACGAGCAGTACTTC.

This clone turned up a few times. The same CDR3 can be traced to other DNA sequences in this sample. This sequence joins TRBV12-3 or TRBV12-4 and TRBJ2-7; D uncertain. The ends were cut back, 6 bases at V and 2 bases at J, with 11 bases in the middle. The CDR3 has 13 residues. The CDR3 DNA reads as TGTGCCAGCAGCCCCACAACGACCTACGAGCAGTACTTC. Protein: CASSPTTTYEQYF.

The chain is built from TRBV3-1 (or the pseudogene TRBV3-2) and TRBJ1-1, with a weak D call TRBD1 (6 bases). The CDR3 runs to 15 residues. V was shortened by 4 bases and J by 5 bases, with 17 bases between the two germline ends. From germline, CDR1 is LGHDT and CDR2 YNNKEL (reference sequence). DNA for the CDR3: TGTGCCAGCAGCCCAAGTGTAGGGGGAGGGACTGAAGCTTTCTTT. Translated, it gives CASSPSVGGGTEAFF.

V is TRBV11-2 and J is TRBJ2-3, with 7 bases matching TRBD2. The CDR3 covers 16 residues. V was pared by 4 bases and J by 2 bases, with 9 bases of the junction left unmatched. CDR1 and CDR2 (germline): SGHAT, FQNNGV. The CDR3 nucleotides are TGTGCCAGCAGCTCTCCGGGGGGAACCTACACAGATACGCAGTATTTT. Its protein product is CASSSPGGTYTDTQYF.

The DNA of the CDR3 is TGCAGCGCAGGACAGTCTGGAAACACCATATATTTT. Residues: CSAGQSGNTIYF. The rearrangement uses TRBV29-1 and TRBJ1-3, with D possibly matching TRBD1 (6 bases). Trimming cost V 7 bases and J 1 base, with 8 bases left between them. The CDR3 length is 12 residues. Germline V lookup: CDR1 SQVTM, CDR2 ANQGSEA.

V gene TRBV11-2 combines with J gene TRBJ2-1, with D perhaps TRBD2 (5 bases). Germline V CDR1 and CDR2: SGHAT, FQNNGV. There are 17 residues in the CDR3. Trimming took 5 bases from V and 4 from J, leaving 21 bases between them. As DNA, the CDR3 is TGTGCCAGCAGCGCGCAAGCCCCTACGGACTTATACAATGAGCAGTTCTTC. Protein: CASSAQAPTDLYNEQFF. Using reference TRBV11-2 and TRBJ2-1 for the parts outside the CDR3, the full variable domain is EAGVAQSPRYKIIEKRQSVAFWCNPISGHATLYWYQQILGQGPKLLIQFQNNGVVDDSQLPKDRFSAERLKGVDSTLKIQPAKLEDSAVYLCASSAQAPTDLYNEQFFGPGTRLTVL.

The chain recombines TRBV3-1 (or the pseudogene TRBV3-2) with TRBJ2-7, with TRBD1 matching over 8 bases. The ends lost 4 bases at V and 6 bases at J; junction bases unmatched: 5. Germline-derived CDR1 and CDR2 are LGHDT and YNNKEL (reference sequence). The CDR3 runs to 13 residues. For the CDR3, the DNA is TGTGCCAGCAGCCGAGGAGGACAGGGCGAGCAGTACTTC. Amino acids: CASSRGGQGEQYF.

This clone appeared many times. The CDR3 reads CASSPMASLGTDTQYF. CDR3 DNA sequence: TGCGCCAGCAGCCCCATGGCTTCGCTTGGCACAGATACGCAGTATTTT. The rearrangement links TRBV5-1 to TRBJ2-3, with D unclear. This CDR3 spans 16 amino acids. Trimming took 4 bases from V and 1 from J, leaving 16 bases between them. Germline V gives CDR1 SGHRS, CDR2 YFSETQ. Based on the CDR3 plus reference TRBV5-1 and TRBJ2-3, the full variable domain is KAGVTQTPRYLIKTRGQQVTLSCSPISGHRSVSWYQQTPGQGLQFLFEYFSETQRNKGNFPGRFSGRQFSNSRSEMNVSTLELGDSALYLCASSPMASLGTDTQYFGPGTRLTVL.

This chain joins TRBV6-5 and TRBJ1-1, with D perhaps matching TRBD1 (5 bases). Looked up from germline, CDR1 is MNHEY and CDR2 is SVGAGI. The CDR3 has 14 residues. V was pared by 6 bases and J by 3 bases, with 14 bases between. The DNA for the CDR3 is TGTGCCAGCAGACAGGTTGTAGGAGACACTGAAGCTTTCTTT. Translating it yields CASRQVVGDTEAFF.

The chain combines TRBV4-1 with TRBJ2-7; 7 bases line up with TRBD1. The trim removed 2 bases at V and 2 bases at J, leaving 6 bases unmatched. The CDR3 runs 15 residues. Germline V gene sequence: CDR1 MGHRA, CDR2 YSYEKL. The CDR3 sequence: CASSQTGTVAYEQYF. The CDR3 nucleotides read TGCGCCAGCAGCCAAACCGGGACAGTAGCCTACGAGCAGTACTTC.